This passage covers 8 T cell receptor beta chains from one sample sequenced in a study of human T cells and chemical hapten exposure. Time point of the sample: pre-sensitization, week 0. Treatment meaning: therapeutic diphenylcyclopropenone sensitization with weekly scalp DPC. TCRdb called the RACE reads again in MiXCR, with one record for every CDR3 protein. The repertoire holds approximately 370,000 distinct CDR3 sequences, with about 5% as singletons. The sample here was whole blood, taken in connection with sensitization to the hapten diphenylcyclopropenone (DPC). These receptors came from a woman under 30 with alopecia areata. Some clones in this sample may be carry-over from other donors' samples.

This clonotype was counted a few times. The chain carries TRBV6-6 and TRBJ1-2, with D perhaps TRBD1 (5 bases). The ends were cut back, 8 bases at V and 4 bases at J, with 14 bases in the middle. There are 13 residues in the CDR3. The germline gives CDR1 MNHNY, CDR2 SVGAGI (reference sequence). CDR3 nucleotides: TGTGCCAGCCTGTCGGGGGAGGGCTATGGCTACACCTTC. Translating gives CASLSGEGYGYTF.

This clonotype was seen many times. The rearrangement uses TRBV6-6 and TRBJ2-7, with 11 bases lining up with TRBD1. The V and J ends lost 6 bases and 2 bases, in that order; junction bases with no gene match: 6. The germline V gene encodes CDR1 MNHNY and CDR2 SVGAGI (reference sequence). The CDR3 is made up of 15 amino acids. The CDR3 protein is CASSLRDRGAYEQYF. In DNA, the CDR3 is TGTGCCAGCAGCCTCCGGGACAGGGGGGCCTACGAGCAGTACTTC.

This clonotype was recorded a few times. V usage is TRBV20-1 and J usage is TRBJ2-7; TRBD2 matches 12 bases. With 6 bases clipped from V and 5 bases from J, the junction kept 8 bases outside the gene matches. The germline V gene encodes CDR1 DFQATT and CDR2 SNEGSKA (reference sequence). CDR3 length equals 14 residues. CDR3 nucleotide sequence: TGCAGTGCAAAGACCGGACTAGCGGGGCACGAGCAGTACTTC. It encodes CSAKTGLAGHEQYF.

The chain combines TRBV7-2 with TRBJ1-4; a weak D match, TRBD1 (5 bases). Trimming removed 3 bases from V and 7 bases from J, with 15 bases in between. CDR1 is SGHTA and CDR2 is FQGNSA in the germline V gene. There are 15 residues in the CDR3. The CDR3 sequence is CASSFYRDGGEKLFF. The CDR3 nucleotides read TGTGCCAGCAGCTTCTACCGGGACGGGGGTGAAAAACTGTTTTTT.

J is TRBJ2-7 and V is TRBV4-2; TRBD2 agrees at 8 bases. Germline V gene lookup returns CDR1 LGHNA and CDR2 YNFKEQ. Losses at the gene ends were 0 bases for V and 0 bases for J; bases not matched to a gene: 13. The CDR3 runs 19 residues. CDR3 residues: CASSQEVSGTSGSSYEQYF. The CDR3 nucleotides read TGTGCCAGCAGCCAAGAGGTTAGCGGGACCTCAGGGAGCTCCTACGAGCAGTACTTC.

The genes are TRBV3-1 and TRBJ2-7; D is unclear. Germline V gives CDR1 LGHDT, CDR2 YNNKEL (reference sequence). V was shortened by 5 bases and J by 7 bases, with 9 bases between the two germline ends. This CDR3 has 11 residues. The CDR3 bases are TGTGCCAGCAGCTATTCTTCAGAGCAGTACTTC. Residues: CASSYSSEQYF.

The chain links TRBV29-1 to TRBJ1-3; possible D gene TRBD1, 5 bases. CDR3 length equals 12 residues. Germline V gene data show CDR1 as SQVTM and CDR2 as ANQGSEA. Trimming took 7 bases from V and 2 from J, leaving 9 bases between them. The CDR3 loop is CSAPGPGNTIYF. The DNA for the CDR3 is TGCAGCGCCCCAGGGCCTGGAAACACCATATATTTT.

Ten or more counts support this clonotype. The gene calls are TRBV5-5 and TRBJ2-5; the match to TRBD2 covers 9 bases. After removal of 5 bases from V and 5 bases from J, the junction contained 7 bases not matched to a gene. CDR1 is SGHKS, CDR2 YYEKEE, per germline (reference sequence). The CDR3 consists of 14 residues. The CDR3 spells CASRERGAGETQYF. In nucleotides, the CDR3 is TGTGCCAGCAGGGAGCGGGGGGCCGGGGAGACCCAGTACTTC.